Below, 2 T cell receptor beta chains from the same sample are listed, as sequenced in a study of shared clonotypes between healthy human individuals. The repertoire was sequenced with immunoSEQ multiplex PCR; TCRdb's copy has only in-frame clones and lacks some. The data hold millions of clones, with roughly 96% observed a single time. Sequences were obtained from naive CD4+ T cells sorted from blood. The subset here: CD45RA+ positively selected. Source of these receptors: a man aged 18 to 35 in good health.

The chain links TRBV5-1 to TRBJ2-7; TRBD2 is a possible D gene (5 bases). Per germline, CDR1 SGHRS and CDR2 YFSETQ. V lost 0 bases and J 1 base, leaving 11 bases between the germline ends. This CDR3 comprises 15 residues. CDR3 nucleotides: TGCGCCAGCAGCTTGGTAGAAGGACTTTCCTACGAGCAGTACTTC. Protein: CASSLVEGLSYEQYF.

The rearrangement links TRBV10-3 to TRBJ2-7; a weak D match, TRBD2 (5 bases). This CDR3 is built from 15 residues. With 0 bases removed from V and 0 bases from J, the gap between germline ends came to 9 bases. Germline V lookup: CDR1 ENHRY, CDR2 SYGVKD. The CDR3 sequence is CAISESRTSSYEQYF. The CDR3 bases are TGTGCCATCAGTGAGTCGAGGACTTCCTCCTACGAGCAGTACTTC.